This T cell receptor (beta chain) was documented in a study of blood T cell repertoires in COVID-19. In the study overall: Spain, Italy and the United States supplied samples that represented acute and convalescent COVID-19. T cells, B-cell-depleted T cells, or PBMCs supplied cDNA or gDNA.

As handled by the study authors: Reference gene primer amplification gave nucleated cell count estimates. The assay was immunoSEQ multiplex PCR, and TCRdb's table has in-frame clones only and misses some. For V, J and clone size, that table is used; D and trimming come from the DNA. This sample carries about 95,000 clones, 75% to 95% of them seen once, and the ten largest clones take 3% to 4%. The source material was peripheral blood. The TCR was taken from a woman aged 45 to 65 in a cohort sampled during active COVID-19.

The CDR3 coding sequence is TGTGCCAGCAGTCCCACGATCCGGCAGGGCCAGTACTTC. Its protein is CASSPTIRQGQYF. V is TRBV6-5 and J is TRBJ2-5; D possibly corresponds to TRBD1 (5 bases). CDR3 size: 13 residues. In germline, CDR1 is MNHEY, CDR2 SVGAGI. Trimming pared 5 bases from V and 10 bases from J, leaving 17 bases between.